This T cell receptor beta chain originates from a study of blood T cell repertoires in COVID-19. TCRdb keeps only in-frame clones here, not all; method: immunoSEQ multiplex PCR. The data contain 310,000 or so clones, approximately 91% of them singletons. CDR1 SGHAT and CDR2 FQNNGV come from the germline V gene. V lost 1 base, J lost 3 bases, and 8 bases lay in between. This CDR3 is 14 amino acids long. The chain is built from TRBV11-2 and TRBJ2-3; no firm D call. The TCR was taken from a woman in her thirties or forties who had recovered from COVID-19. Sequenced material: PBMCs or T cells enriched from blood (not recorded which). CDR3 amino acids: CASSLVGRTDTQYF. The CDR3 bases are TGTGCCAGCAGCTTAGTTGGTAGAACAGATACGCAGTATTTT.